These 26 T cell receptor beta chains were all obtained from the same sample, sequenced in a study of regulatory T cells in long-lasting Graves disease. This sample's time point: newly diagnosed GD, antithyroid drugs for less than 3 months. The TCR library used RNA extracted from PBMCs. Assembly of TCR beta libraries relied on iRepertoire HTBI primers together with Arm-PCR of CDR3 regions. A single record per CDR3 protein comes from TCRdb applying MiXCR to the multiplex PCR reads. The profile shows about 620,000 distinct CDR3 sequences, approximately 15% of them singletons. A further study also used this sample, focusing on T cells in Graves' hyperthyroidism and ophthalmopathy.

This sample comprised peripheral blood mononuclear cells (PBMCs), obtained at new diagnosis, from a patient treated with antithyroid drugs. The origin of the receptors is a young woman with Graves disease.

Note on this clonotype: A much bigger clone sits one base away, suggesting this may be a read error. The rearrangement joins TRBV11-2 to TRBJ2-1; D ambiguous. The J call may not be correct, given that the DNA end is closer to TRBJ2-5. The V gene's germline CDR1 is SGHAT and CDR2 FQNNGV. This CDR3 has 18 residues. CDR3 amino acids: CASSPYSERDQAQETQYF. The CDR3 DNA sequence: TGTGCCAGCAGCCCATACTCCGAGCGCGATCAGGCTCAAGAGACCCAGTACTTC.

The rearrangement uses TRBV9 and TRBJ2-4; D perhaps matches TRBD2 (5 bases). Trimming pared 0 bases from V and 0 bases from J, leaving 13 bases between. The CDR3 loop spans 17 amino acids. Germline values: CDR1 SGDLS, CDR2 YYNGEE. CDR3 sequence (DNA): TGTGCCAGCAGCGTAGGGAGTGGAGGAGTAGCCAAAAACATTCAGTACTTC. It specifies CASSVGSGGVAKNIQYF.

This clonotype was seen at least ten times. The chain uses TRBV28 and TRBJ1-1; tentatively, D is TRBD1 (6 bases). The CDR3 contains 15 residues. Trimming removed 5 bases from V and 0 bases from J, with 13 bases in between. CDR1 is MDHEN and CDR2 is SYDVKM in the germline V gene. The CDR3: CASSPRGAMNTEAFF. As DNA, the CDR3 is TGTGCCAGCAGTCCCCGGGGGGCTATGAACACTGAAGCTTTCTTT.

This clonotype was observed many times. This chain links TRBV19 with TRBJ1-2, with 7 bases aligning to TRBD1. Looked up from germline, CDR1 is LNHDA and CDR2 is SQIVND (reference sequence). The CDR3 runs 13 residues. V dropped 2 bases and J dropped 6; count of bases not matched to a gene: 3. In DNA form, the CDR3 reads TGTGCCAGTAGTATACAGGGGGATGATGGCTACACCTTC. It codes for CASSIQGDDGYTF.

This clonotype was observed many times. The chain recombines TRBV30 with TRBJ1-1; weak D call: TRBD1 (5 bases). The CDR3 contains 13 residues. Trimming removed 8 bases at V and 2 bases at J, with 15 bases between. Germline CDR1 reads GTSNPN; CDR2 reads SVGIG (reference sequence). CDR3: CAGQGQRNTEAFF. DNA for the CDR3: TGTGCCGGCCAGGGTCAGCGAAACACTGAAGCTTTCTTT.

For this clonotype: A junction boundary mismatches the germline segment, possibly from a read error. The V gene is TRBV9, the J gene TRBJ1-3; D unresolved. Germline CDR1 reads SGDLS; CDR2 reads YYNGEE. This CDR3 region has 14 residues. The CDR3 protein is CTSSVGPSLDTIYF. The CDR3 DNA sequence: TGTACCAGCAGCGTAGGTCCGAGTCTTGACACCATATATTTT. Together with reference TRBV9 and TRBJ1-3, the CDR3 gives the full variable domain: DSGVTQTPKHLITATGQRVTLRCSPRSGDLSVYWYQQSLDQGLQFLIQYYNGEERAKGNILERFSAQQFPDLHSELNLSSLELGDSALYFCTSSVGPSLDTIYFGEGSWLTVV.

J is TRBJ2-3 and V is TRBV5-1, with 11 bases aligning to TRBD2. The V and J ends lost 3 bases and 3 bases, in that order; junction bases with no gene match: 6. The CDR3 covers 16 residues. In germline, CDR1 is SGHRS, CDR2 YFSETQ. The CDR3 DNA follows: TGCGCCAGCAGCTCGATCCTAGCGGGAGGTACAGATACGCAGTATTTT. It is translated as CASSSILAGGTDTQYF.

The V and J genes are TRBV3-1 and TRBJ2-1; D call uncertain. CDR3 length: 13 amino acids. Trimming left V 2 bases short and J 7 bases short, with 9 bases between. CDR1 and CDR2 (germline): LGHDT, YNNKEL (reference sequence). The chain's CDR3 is CASSQRLGNEQFF. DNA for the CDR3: TGTGCCAGCAGCCAACGCTTGGGAAATGAGCAGTTCTTC.

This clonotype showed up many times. CDR3 region: CASSLPGGPRNEQFF. The DNA for the CDR3 is TGTGCCAGCAGCTTACCGGGAGGGCCCCGTAATGAGCAGTTCTTC. The rearrangement uses TRBV7-3 and TRBJ2-1; 8 bases line up with TRBD2. This CDR3 spans 15 amino acids. CDR1 SGHTA and CDR2 FQGTGA come from the germline V gene. The V gene end was trimmed by 2 bases and the J gene end by 7 bases; junction bases not matched to a gene: 7.

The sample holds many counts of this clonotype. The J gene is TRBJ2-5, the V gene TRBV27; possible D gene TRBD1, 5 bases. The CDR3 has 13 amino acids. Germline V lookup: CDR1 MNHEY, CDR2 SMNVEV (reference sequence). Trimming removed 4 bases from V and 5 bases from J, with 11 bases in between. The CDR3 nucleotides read TGTGCCAGCAGTTCGCAGGGATGGGAGACCCAGTACTTC. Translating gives CASSSQGWETQYF.

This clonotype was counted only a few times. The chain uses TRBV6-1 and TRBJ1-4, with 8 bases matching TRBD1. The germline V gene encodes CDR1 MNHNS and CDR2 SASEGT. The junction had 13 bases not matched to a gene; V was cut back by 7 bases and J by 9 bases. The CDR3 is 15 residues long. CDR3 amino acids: CASTEWVGQGQKLFF. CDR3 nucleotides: TGTGCCAGCACCGAGTGGGTCGGACAGGGCCAAAAACTGTTTTTT.

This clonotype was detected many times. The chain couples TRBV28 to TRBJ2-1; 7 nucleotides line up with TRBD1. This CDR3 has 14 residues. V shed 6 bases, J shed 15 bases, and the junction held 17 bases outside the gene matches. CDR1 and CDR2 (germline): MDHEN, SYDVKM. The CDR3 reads CASSPPTTGLVPFF. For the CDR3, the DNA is TGTGCCAGCAGCCCGCCCACGACAGGGTTGGTCCCGTTCTTC.

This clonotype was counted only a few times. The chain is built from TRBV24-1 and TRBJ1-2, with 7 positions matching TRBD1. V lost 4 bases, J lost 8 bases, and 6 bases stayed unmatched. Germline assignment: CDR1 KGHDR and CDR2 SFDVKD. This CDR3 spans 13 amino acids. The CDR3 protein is CATSDSTGNGYTF. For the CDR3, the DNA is TGTGCCACCAGTGACTCGACAGGGAACGGCTACACCTTC.

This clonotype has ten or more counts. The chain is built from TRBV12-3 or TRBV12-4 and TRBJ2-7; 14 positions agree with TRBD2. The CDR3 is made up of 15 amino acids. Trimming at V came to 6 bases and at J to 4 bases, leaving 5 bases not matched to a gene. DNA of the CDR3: TGTGCCAGCAGGGGGACTAGCGGGAGTAAGTACGAGCAGTACTTC. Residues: CASRGTSGSKYEQYF.

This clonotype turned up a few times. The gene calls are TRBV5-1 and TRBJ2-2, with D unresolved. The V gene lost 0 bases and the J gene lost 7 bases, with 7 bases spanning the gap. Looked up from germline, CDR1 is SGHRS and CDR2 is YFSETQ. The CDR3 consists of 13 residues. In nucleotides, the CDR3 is TGCGCCAGCAGCTTGGAGTGGGTCGGGGAGCTGTTTTTT. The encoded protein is CASSLEWVGELFF.

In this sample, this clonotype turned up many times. The CDR3, as DNA: TGTGCCAGCAGTTTCTCCCCCTGGAAAGCCGGGGACACTGAAGCTTTCTTT. Translating it yields CASSFSPWKAGDTEAFF. This chain connects TRBV28 to TRBJ1-1, with D unresolved. Trimming shortened V by 3 bases and J by 3 bases, and 20 bases separated the two germline ends. Germline values: CDR1 MDHEN, CDR2 SYDVKM. The CDR3 consists of 17 residues.

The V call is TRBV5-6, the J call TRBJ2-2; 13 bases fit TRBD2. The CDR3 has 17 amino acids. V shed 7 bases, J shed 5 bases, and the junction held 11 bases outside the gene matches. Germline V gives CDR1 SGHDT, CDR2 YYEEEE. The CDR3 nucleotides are TGTGCCAGCGCCCCGGCACTAGCGGGAGGGGTTACCGGGGAGCTGTTTTTT. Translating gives CASAPALAGGVTGELFF.

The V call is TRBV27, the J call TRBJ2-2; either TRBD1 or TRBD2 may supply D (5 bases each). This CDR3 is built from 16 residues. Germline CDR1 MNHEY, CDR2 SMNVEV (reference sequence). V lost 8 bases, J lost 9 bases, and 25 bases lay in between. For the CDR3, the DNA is TGTGCCAGCTTACCTTTCGGGTCGGGGCTTGCTAGGGAGCTGTTTTTT. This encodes CASLPFGSGLARELFF.

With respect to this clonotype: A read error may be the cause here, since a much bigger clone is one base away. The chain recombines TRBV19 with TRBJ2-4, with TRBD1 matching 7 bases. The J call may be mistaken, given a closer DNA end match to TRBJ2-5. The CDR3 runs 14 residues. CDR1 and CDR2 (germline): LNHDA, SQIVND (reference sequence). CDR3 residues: CASNTGQHQETQYF. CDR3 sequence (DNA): TGTGCCAGTAATACGGGACAGCACCAAGAGACCCAGTACTTC.

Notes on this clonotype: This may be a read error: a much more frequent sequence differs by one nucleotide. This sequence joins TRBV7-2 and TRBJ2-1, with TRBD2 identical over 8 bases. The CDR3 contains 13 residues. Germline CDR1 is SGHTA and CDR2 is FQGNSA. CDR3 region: CANSAGTSNEQFF. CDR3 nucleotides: TGTGCCAACAGCGCCGGGACTAGCAATGAGCAGTTCTTC.

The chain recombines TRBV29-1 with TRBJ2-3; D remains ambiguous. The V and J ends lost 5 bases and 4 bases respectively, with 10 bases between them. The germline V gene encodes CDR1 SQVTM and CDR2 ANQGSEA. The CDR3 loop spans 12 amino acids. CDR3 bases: TGCAGCGTTAGTCAGATGGCAGATACGCAGTATTTT. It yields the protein CSVSQMADTQYF.

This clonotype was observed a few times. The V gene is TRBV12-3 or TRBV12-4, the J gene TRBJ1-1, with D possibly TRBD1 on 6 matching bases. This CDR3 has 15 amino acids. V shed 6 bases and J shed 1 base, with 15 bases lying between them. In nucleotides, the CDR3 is TGTGCCAGCAGACCGTACAGGGTAGAGAACACTGAAGCTTTCTTT. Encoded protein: CASRPYRVENTEAFF.

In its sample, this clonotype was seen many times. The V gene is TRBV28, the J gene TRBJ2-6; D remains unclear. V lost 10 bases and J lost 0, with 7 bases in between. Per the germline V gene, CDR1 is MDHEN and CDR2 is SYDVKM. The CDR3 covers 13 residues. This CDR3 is CATHSSGANVLTF. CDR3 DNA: TGTGCCACCCACAGCTCTGGGGCCAACGTCCTGACTTTC.

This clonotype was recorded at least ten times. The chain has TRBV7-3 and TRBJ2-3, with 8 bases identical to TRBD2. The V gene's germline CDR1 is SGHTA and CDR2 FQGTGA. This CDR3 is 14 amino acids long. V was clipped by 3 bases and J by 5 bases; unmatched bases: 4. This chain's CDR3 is CASSFSGKGDTQYF. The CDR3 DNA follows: TGTGCCAGCAGCTTTAGCGGGAAGGGAGATACGCAGTATTTT.

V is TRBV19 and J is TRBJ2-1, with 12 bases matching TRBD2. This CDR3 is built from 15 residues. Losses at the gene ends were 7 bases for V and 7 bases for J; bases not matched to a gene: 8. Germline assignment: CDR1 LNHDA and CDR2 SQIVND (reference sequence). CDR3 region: CASTSTSGSDNEQFF. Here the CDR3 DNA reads TGTGCCAGTACCTCGACTAGCGGGAGTGATAATGAGCAGTTCTTC. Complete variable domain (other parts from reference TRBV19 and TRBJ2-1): DGGITQSPKYLFRKEGQNVTLSCEQNLNHDAMYWYRQDPGQGLRLIYYSQIVNDFQKGDIAEGYSVSREKKESFPLTVTSAQKNPTAFYLCASTSTSGSDNEQFFGPGTRLTVL.

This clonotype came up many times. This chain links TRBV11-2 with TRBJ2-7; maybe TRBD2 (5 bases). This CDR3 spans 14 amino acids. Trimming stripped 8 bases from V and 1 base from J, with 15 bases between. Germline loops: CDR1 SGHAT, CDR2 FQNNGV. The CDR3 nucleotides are TGTGCCAGCCGCCGGGTAAGCGGATCCTACGAGCAGTACTTC. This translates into CASRRVSGSYEQYF.